Here is one TCR beta chain with its context. The sample originates from a study of cytotoxic CD8 clonotypes in ibrutinib-treated CLL. Sequencing was performed with immunoSEQ multiplex PCR; in TCRdb, only in-frame clones are kept and a portion is missing. The sample contains about 300,000 clones, over 60% of which appear only once. The CDR3 contains 14 residues. V lost 0 bases and J lost 6, with 13 bases in between. Germline CDR1 and CDR2: SGHNT and YYREEE (reference sequence). The clonotype was recovered from a human donor with chronic lymphocytic leukemia. The rearrangement links TRBV5-4 to TRBJ2-7; no clear D gene. Material: PBMCs, obtained after 36 months of ibrutinib treatment. CDR3 residues: CASSLELGSSEQYF. In nucleotides, the CDR3 is TGTGCCAGCAGCTTGGAGTTGGGTTCTTCCGAGCAGTACTTC.